These 14 T cell receptor beta chains were sequenced from one sample in a study of low-dose radiotherapy and immunotherapy resistance in tumors. TRAV- and TRBV-specific primers primed first-strand cDNA, covering alpha and beta chains. With a constant-region primer and a V-primer adapter, TCRs were subjected to roughly 20 PCR cycles of amplification. TCRdb reprocessed the reads with MiXCR, giving one entry per CDR3 protein. The sample records tens of thousands of distinct CDR3 sequences, about a third being singletons. Time point here: before trial treatment. The material sequenced was PBMCs, taken before treatment. All receptors come from a female donor with ovarian cancer.

Ten or more counts support this clonotype. This chain links TRBV9 with TRBJ2-3; perhaps D is TRBD1 or TRBD2 (5 bases each). Germline CDR1 is SGDLS and CDR2 is YYNGEE. The CDR3 loop spans 16 amino acids. With 1 base removed from V and 0 bases from J, the gap between germline ends came to 12 bases. Here the CDR3 reads CASSVSHRTSTDTQYF. Written as DNA, the CDR3 is TGTGCCAGCAGCGTATCCCACAGGACTAGCACAGATACGCAGTATTTT.

Concerning this clonotype itself: This likely reflects a read error, since a far larger clone is one base away. This chain connects TRBV12-3 or TRBV12-4 to TRBJ2-7, with D perhaps TRBD2 (7 bases). The CDR3 sequence is 16 residues long. V gave up 6 bases and J gave up 7 bases, with 25 bases separating them. In DNA form, the CDR3 reads TGTGCCAGCAGGAGCGTGGGGAGGGGGTTTAATGATGAGCAGTACTTC. This encodes CASRSVGRGFNDEQYF.

This clonotype was recorded at least ten times. The chain recombines TRBV7-9 with TRBJ2-3, with 9 bases aligning to TRBD2. This CDR3 contains 17 residues. Germline values: CDR1 SEHNR, CDR2 FQNEAQ (reference sequence). V shed 5 bases and J 5 bases; nucleotides not matched to a gene: 14. In nucleotides, the CDR3 is TGTGCCAGCAGCCCTAGCTTCGGCGGGAGGGCCATAGATACGCAGTATTTT. This sequence encodes CASSPSFGGRAIDTQYF.

The J gene is TRBJ2-1, the V gene TRBV2; D might be TRBD2 (6 bases). The germline V and J ends were trimmed by 4 bases and 13 bases, with 11 bases remaining between them. CDR1 is SNHLY, CDR2 FYNNEI, per germline. The CDR3 runs to 11 residues. Here the CDR3 reads CASSGRGLQFF. The CDR3, as DNA: TGTGCCAGCAGTGGGAGGGGTTTACAGTTCTTC.

The chain joins TRBV29-1 to TRBJ1-1; TRBD1 might be the D (5 bases). Trimming pared 7 bases from V and 4 bases from J, leaving 13 bases between. From germline, CDR1 is SQVTM and CDR2 ANQGSEA. This CDR3 has 12 amino acids. CDR3 sequence reads: CSASGLGTEAFF. In nucleotides, the CDR3 is TGCAGCGCCTCAGGGTTGGGCACTGAAGCTTTCTTT.

This clonotype was counted ten times or more. This chain links TRBV19 with TRBJ2-7, with TRBD1 matching over 7 bases. Germline V CDR1 and CDR2: LNHDA, SQIVND (reference sequence). Trimming cost V 6 bases and J 5 bases; bases outside gene matches: 1. CDR3 length: 11 residues. The CDR3 sequence is CASSQGDEQYF. CDR3 bases: TGTGCCAGTAGCCAGGGGGACGAGCAGTACTTC.

With regard to this clonotype: The CDR3 carries no conserved terminal phenylalanine or tryptophan, so it likely arises from a read error. The rearrangement uses TRBV6-1 and TRBJ1-1; 8 bases map to TRBD1. Looked up from germline, CDR1 is MNHNS and CDR2 is SASEGT. The CDR3 spans 14 residues. V trimming: 8 bases; J trimming: 10 bases; junction bases outside the gene matches: 15. The CDR3 nucleotides read TGTGCCAGCGGTACGACAGGGGCCGCCGAGGGAGCTTTCTCT. Its translation: CASGTTGAAEGAFS.

At least ten counts were recorded for this clonotype. The V call is TRBV2, the J call TRBJ2-7; 8 bases are shared with TRBD1. The CDR3 sequence is 13 residues long. Germline V CDR1 and CDR2: SNHLY, FYNNEI. Unmatched junction bases numbered 4, after V lost 6 bases and J lost 3 bases. In nucleotides, the CDR3 is TGTGCCAGCAGATATGGACAGGGCTACGAGCAGTACTTC. Amino acids: CASRYGQGYEQYF.

On this clonotype: With a far larger clone one base away, a read error is the likely cause. The CDR3 coding sequence is TGTGCCAGCACCACCTCATCCACGTCGGAGACCCAGTGCTTC. This encodes CASTTSSTSETQCF. The chain employs TRBV13 and TRBJ2-5; D remains unclear. Per the germline V gene, CDR1 is PRHDT and CDR2 is FYEKMQ (reference sequence). The CDR3 runs 14 residues.

V and J are TRBV28 and TRBJ2-2; 11 bases agree with TRBD2. V trimming: 11 bases; J trimming: 4 bases; junction bases outside the gene matches: 9. The CDR3 spans 15 residues. In germline, CDR1 is MDHEN, CDR2 SYDVKM. As DNA, the CDR3 is TGTGCCGCAAATAGCGGGAGGGCCGCCACCGGGGAGCTGTTTTTT. Protein: CAANSGRAATGELFF.

This clonotype was counted between two and nine times. This chain links TRBV5-6 with TRBJ2-2; weak D call: TRBD2 (5 bases). Per the germline V gene, CDR1 is SGHDT and CDR2 is YYEEEE. The ends were cut back, 0 bases at V and 7 bases at J, with 7 bases in the middle. There are 13 residues in the CDR3. Written as DNA, the CDR3 is TGTGCCAGCAGCTTGGCGGGGTTCGGGGAGCTGTTTTTT. Encoded protein: CASSLAGFGELFF.

This clonotype was observed at least ten times. The rearrangement links TRBV7-2 to TRBJ2-6; unclear D gene. The germline V gene encodes CDR1 SGHTA and CDR2 FQGNSA. V was shortened by 5 bases and J by 8 bases, with 16 bases between the two germline ends. This CDR3 has 15 amino acids. The CDR3 nucleotides are TGTGCCAGCAGCCCCTGGACGGATCGGACCAACGTCCTGACTTTC. Protein sequence: CASSPWTDRTNVLTF.

The CDR3: CASGGAGGPNEQFF. Written as DNA, the CDR3 is TGTGCCAGCGGAGGGGCAGGGGGACCCAATGAGCAGTTCTTC. The chain couples TRBV9 to TRBJ2-1, with D perhaps TRBD1 (7 bases). This CDR3 is built from 14 residues. Germline V gene lookup returns CDR1 SGDLS and CDR2 YYNGEE. V lost 7 bases and J 6 bases, leaving 17 bases between the germline ends.

This clonotype has at least ten counts. This chain uses TRBV30 with TRBJ1-5; D ambiguous. The V gene lost 1 base and the J gene lost 6 bases, with 13 bases spanning the gap. The CDR3 contains 14 residues. Germline values: CDR1 GTSNPN, CDR2 SVGIG (reference sequence). The CDR3 is CAWSGIPTAQPQHF. The CDR3 DNA is TGTGCCTGGAGTGGGATTCCAACAGCTCAGCCCCAGCATTTT.